This entry features one T cell receptor (beta chain) sequence. In the 2 weeks before study entry, exposed participants met a COVID-19 case, which was PCR-confirmed or clinician-diagnosed. The data derive from a study of blood T cell repertoires in COVID-19. Study-wide background: T cells, B-cell-depleted T cells, or PBMCs supplied cDNA or gDNA.

Profiling relied on immunoSEQ multiplex PCR, and the TCRdb table lists in-frame clones only, not all of them. Of around 270,000 clones listed, approximately 88% were seen once; the top ten hold around 3.2%. V was clipped by 1 base and J by 4 bases, with 8 bases between them. Germline V gene sequence: CDR1 SGHTA, CDR2 FQGTGA. The CDR3 runs to 15 residues. Sample: PBMCs or T cells enriched from blood (not recorded which). The receptor's source is a woman in her thirties or forties who had been exposed to COVID-19. V and J are TRBV7-3 and TRBJ2-6, with D tentatively TRBD1 (5 bases). CDR3 amino acids: CASSLMGPGANVLTF. DNA of the CDR3: TGTGCCAGCAGCTTAATGGGGCCCGGGGCCAACGTCCTGACTTTC.